This T cell receptor beta chain emerged from a study of cytomegalovirus exposure and HLA in healthy donors. Broader study findings: Most TCR sequences showed up rarely, but some public TCRs showed up in many donors. A later analysis linked a missense DCLRE1C variant to TCR beta V- and J-gene trimming. Upon later analysis, TCR association rates were observed to vary by HLA locus, being highest for DRB1 and lowest for HLA-C. Among immune exposure information, only CMV serostatus was available.

The CDR3 spans 15 residues. Between the trimmed V and J ends, which lost 5 bases and 0 bases, there was a span of 16 bases. The germline V gene encodes CDR1 SQVTM and CDR2 ANQGSEA. A multiplex PCR was run with 60 Vbeta primers and 13 Jbeta primers. Clones were read by immunoSEQ multiplex PCR, and TCRdb kept only the in-frame ones, dropping some. The profile covers 200,000 or so clones, with approximately 79% appearing a single time and less than 7% taken by the ten largest. In regard to this clone: The antigen is unknown.

The specimen was PBMCs. The chain recombines TRBV29-1 with TRBJ1-1; a weak D match, TRBD1 (5 bases). This TCR came from a middle-aged man in good health and CMV-seropositive. The chain's CDR3 is CSVRQYRSMNTEAFF. The CDR3, as DNA: TGCAGCGTTCGCCAGTACAGGAGCATGAACACTGAAGCTTTCTTT.